This TCR beta chain was sequenced for a study of blood T cell repertoires in COVID-19. About the study: Samples taken during acute and convalescent COVID-19 were collected in the United States, Italy and Spain.

This clone was picked up a small number of times. Original handling: Estimation of nucleated cell counts relied on the amplification of reference gene primers. Sequencing was performed with immunoSEQ multiplex PCR; in TCRdb, only in-frame clones are kept and a portion is missing. V, J and clone size are those of that table, while D and trimming were read from the DNA. Of 60,000 to 90,000 clones listed, around nine tenths are singletons. Germline values: CDR1 PRHDT, CDR2 FYEKMQ (reference sequence). Trimming took off 5 bases at V and 5 bases at J, with 16 bases between the two ends. This CDR3 has 15 amino acids.

The sequence derives from a woman older than 75 with active or convalescent COVID-19. The sample was peripheral blood. The chain joins TRBV13 to TRBJ2-1; no clear D. The CDR3 nucleotides are TGTGCCAGCAGCCTCACCCTCGTAACGGACAATGAGCAGTTCTTC. Its protein product is CASSLTLVTDNEQFF.